A selection of T cell receptor beta chains follows, all from one sample in a study of blood T cells in healthy people across ages. TCRdb re-called the 5' RACE reads through MiXCR, storing one row per CDR3 protein. The sample lists 1.5 million to 2 million distinct CDR3 sequences; roughly two fifths were seen once. The source material was blood. The receptors derive from a human donor in good health. Each CDR3 is given with its conserved first and last residue. Each record gives: V gene, CDR3 protein.

TRBV29-1,CSVEDFGGRYSYNEQFF
TRBV27,CASSYHLGKGSYEQYF
TRBV2,CATLYARDYGYTF
TRBV12-3/TRBV12-4,CASSPLGHEAPGLFF
TRBV11-2,CASSSTQGNGYEQYF
TRBV7-8,CASDTREGALGSLNTEAFF
TRBV2,CASSQRPSAARYQETQYF
TRBV20-1,CSARGPGSPEQYF
TRBV6-5,CASSYRRGDPNEQFF
TRBV10-3,CAISGDRGVDEQFF
TRBV2,CASSEESGGVSSYNEQFF
TRBV10-3,CAISESTESAYGYTF
TRBV4-2,CASSQAAGTRGETQYF
TRBV20-1,CSAYGPAGYTF
TRBV6-6,CASSLSRTGNQPQHF
TRBV18,CASSPGLSDYGYTF
TRBV20-1,CSARSRGSSGGVYDEQFF
TRBV12-3/TRBV12-4,CASSRGSEYQETQYF
TRBV6-1,CASSEGVAYNSPLHF
TRBV6-2/TRBV6-3,CAGRYIAGVETQYF
TRBV5-6,CASSHARGSSSYNEQFF
TRBV12-3/TRBV12-4,CASTRPGGVDEQFF
TRBV7-9,CASSYLGEVAFF
TRBV28,CASSSTGGEKLFF
TRBV7-2,CASSRPGTRINYGYTF
TRBV15,CATSLGQGAYQPQHF
TRBV5-1,CASSSATANEAFF
TRBV6-6,CASSQGTTNSNQPQHF
TRBV20-1,CSASPGQFATNEKLFF
TRBV4-1,CASSHIEGGYEQYF
TRBV29-1,CSVEGLQGLTGTQYF
TRBV6-5,CASNRPDSYEQYF
TRBV15,CATSRGQGFGNEQYF
TRBV12-3/TRBV12-4,CASSFSQGGVGYTF
TRBV7-2,CASSLAFKGMNTEAFF
TRBV29-1,CSVEEGRRTEAFF
TRBV15,CATSSLQGTMVHF
TRBV28,CASSSSDQPQHF
TRBV12-5,CASAPYRANTEAFF
TRBV7-9,CASSFGLGDTTGELFF
TRBV5-5,CASSYGTGWINSPLHF
TRBV20-1,CSAVRVDQYF
TRBV6-2/TRBV6-3,CASSYSSQEPTYEQYF